One T cell receptor (beta chain) is described in this entry. How the authors handled the data: Using reference gene primer amplification, nucleated cell counts were estimated. Some clones are missing from TCRdb's copy, which holds only in-frame ones; the method was immunoSEQ multiplex PCR. That table gives V, J and clone size, and the DNA gave D and trimming. The sample has 350,000 to 450,000 clones, roughly 86% seen once. CDR1 is MNHNY, CDR2 SVGAGI, per germline (reference sequence). The V and J ends lost 5 bases and 5 bases, in that order; junction bases with no gene match: 7. This CDR3 comprises 15 residues. This sample was included in a study of blood T cell repertoires in COVID-19. Study information: The United States, Italy and Spain supplied acute and convalescent COVID-19 samples. PBMCs, B-cell-depleted T cells, or T cells provided the cDNA or gDNA that made up the material.

Those enrolled in Seattle joined during active infection and were followed longitudinally afterward. Sequences were obtained from peripheral blood. V and J are TRBV6-6 and TRBJ2-2; 8 bases agree with TRBD1. The origin of this receptor is a woman aged 55-70 years with COVID-19, enrolled during active disease. In nucleotides, the CDR3 is TGTGCCAGCAGTCTTATGACAGGGGCGACCGGGGAGCTGTTTTTT. This gives the protein CASSLMTGATGELFF.